The 29 T cell receptor beta chains below all came from one sample that was sequenced in a study of blood T cell repertoires in COVID-19. Profiling relied on immunoSEQ multiplex PCR, and the TCRdb table lists in-frame clones only, not all of them. The sample includes fewer than 350,000 clones, about 83% seen only once; the top ten take 5.5% to 7%. The specimen was PBMCs or T cells enriched from blood (not recorded which). Receptors originate from a woman aged 40 to 50 who had recovered from COVID-19.

This clone was detected a few times. The V gene is TRBV4-3, the J gene TRBJ1-1; D is unclear. V was clipped by 1 base and J by 1 base, with 16 bases between them. The CDR3 extends over 17 amino acids. In germline, CDR1 is LGHNA, CDR2 YSLEER. CDR3 in DNA: TGCGCCAGCAGCCAAGGTGCGGCCTCCCAGACGAACACTGAAGCTTTCTTT. It is translated as CASSQGAASQTNTEAFF.

J is TRBJ2-2 and V is TRBV24-1; TRBD1 agrees at 7 bases. The trim removed 4 bases at V and 2 bases at J, leaving 9 bases unmatched. Per germline, CDR1 KGHDR and CDR2 SFDVKD. The length of the CDR3 is 17 residues. The CDR3 sequence is CATSDAGTETNTGELFF. The CDR3 coding sequence is TGTGCCACCAGTGACGCCGGGACAGAAACCAACACCGGGGAGCTGTTTTTT.

The chain has TRBV11-2 and TRBJ2-1, with D maybe TRBD2 (5 bases). V was trimmed by 1 base and J by 9 bases, leaving 13 bases between them. Per germline, CDR1 SGHAT and CDR2 FQNNGV. This CDR3 has 14 amino acids. CDR3: CASSLGRGSGEQFF. CDR3 DNA sequence: TGTGCCAGCAGCTTAGGGCGAGGGAGCGGTGAGCAGTTCTTC.

This clone turned up a few times. The chain combines TRBV18 with TRBJ1-1, with D perhaps TRBD1 (5 bases). Germline values: CDR1 KGHSH, CDR2 LQKENI. The CDR3 sequence is 16 residues long. V dropped 3 bases and J dropped 0 bases, with 14 bases sitting between them. The CDR3 reads CASSPRADLVNTEAFF. DNA of the CDR3: TGTGCCAGCTCACCCAGGGCTGACTTGGTGAACACTGAAGCTTTCTTT.

The CDR3 bases are TGTGCCAGTAGAAAACTGACTAGTGGTGCAGATACGCAGTATTTT. Translation: CASRKLTSGADTQYF. The rearrangement joins TRBV19 to TRBJ2-3; D may be TRBD2 (6 bases). This CDR3 is built from 15 residues. Per germline, CDR1 LNHDA and CDR2 SQIVND (reference sequence). V gave up 6 bases and J gave up 4 bases, with 17 bases separating them. The full variable domain, completed using reference TRBV19 and TRBJ2-3, is DGGITQSPKYLFRKEGQNVTLSCEQNLNHDAMYWYRQDPGQGLRLIYYSQIVNDFQKGDIAEGYSVSREKKESFPLTVTSAQKNPTAFYLCASRKLTSGADTQYFGPGTRLTVL.

V and J are TRBV7-2 and TRBJ1-3; no definite D call. The germline CDR1 and CDR2 sequences are SGHTA and FQGNSA. V was pared by 5 bases and J by 0 bases, with 8 bases between. The CDR3 extends over 14 amino acids. The CDR3 loop is CASSPLHSGNTIYF. In DNA form, the CDR3 reads TGTGCCAGCAGCCCACTTCACTCTGGAAACACCATATATTTT. Based on the CDR3 plus reference TRBV7-2 and TRBJ1-3, the full variable domain is GAGVSQSPSNKVTEKGKDVELRCDPISGHTALYWYRQSLGQGLEFLIYFQGNSAPDKSGLPSDRFSAERTGGSVSTLTIQRTQQEDSAVYLCASSPLHSGNTIYFGEGSWLTVV.

Written as DNA, the CDR3 is TGTGCCACCAGCAGGGGCCCAGCGGGAGGGACAGATACGCAGTATTTT. Its translation is CATSRGPAGGTDTQYF. The chain combines TRBV15 with TRBJ2-3; TRBD2 agrees at 10 bases. The V gene end was trimmed by 3 bases and the J gene end by 3 bases; junction bases not matched to a gene: 6. CDR1 and CDR2 from the germline V gene are LNHNV and YYDKDF (reference sequence). This CDR3 contains 16 residues. Variable domain in full (rest from reference TRBV15 and TRBJ2-3): DAMVIQNPRYQVTQFGKPVTLSCSQTLNHNVMYWYQQKSSQAPKLLFHYYDKDFNNEADTPDNFQSRRPNTSFCFLDIRSPGLGDTAMYLCATSRGPAGGTDTQYFGPGTRLTVL.

The chain uses TRBV7-9 and TRBJ2-3, with D possibly being TRBD2 (6 bases). Germline V CDR1 and CDR2: SEHNR, FQNEAQ (reference sequence). The CDR3 extends over 17 amino acids. V was cut by 4 bases and J by 5 bases, with 22 bases left in between. The DNA of the CDR3 is TGTGCCAGCAGCTCCCCCCGGGACTCTCAAAGCTTAGATACGCAGTATTTT. This sequence encodes CASSSPRDSQSLDTQYF.

The V gene is TRBV24-1, the J gene TRBJ2-3; a possible D gene is TRBD1 (7 bases). V lost 3 bases and J lost 6, with 15 bases in between. Germline CDR1 and CDR2: KGHDR and SFDVKD. The CDR3 runs 15 residues. DNA of the CDR3: TGTGCCACCAGTGATCCTCCAGGGGGGAGGGATACGCAGTATTTT. Translated: CATSDPPGGRDTQYF.

The V call is TRBV3-1 (or the pseudogene TRBV3-2), the J call TRBJ2-7; TRBD2 is a possible D gene (6 bases). The CDR3 has 15 residues. Germline V gene lookup returns CDR1 LGHDT and CDR2 YNNKEL (reference sequence). V lost 6 bases, J lost 2 bases, and 17 bases lay in between. The CDR3 DNA is TGTGCCAGCAGTCACAAAGCGGGTCAGACCTACGAGCAGTACTTC. Residues: CASSHKAGQTYEQYF.

This clone was seen a handful of times. This chain connects TRBV7-9 to TRBJ2-5; TRBD2 matches 11 bases. V gave up 7 bases and J gave up 4 bases; unmatched junction bases: 2. The germline V gene has CDR1 SEHNR and CDR2 FQNEAQ (reference sequence). This CDR3 contains 13 residues. CDR3 loop: CASNGLAGETQYF. The CDR3 bases are TGTGCCAGCAACGGACTAGCGGGAGAGACCCAGTACTTC.

The chain has TRBV29-1 and TRBJ2-3; 9 positions agree with TRBD2. Germline V gene lookup returns CDR1 SQVTM and CDR2 ANQGSEA. The CDR3 is made up of 15 amino acids. V trimming: 6 bases; J trimming: 0 bases; junction bases outside the gene matches: 7. The CDR3 sequence: CSVASTSGSTDTQYF. CDR3 coding DNA: TGCAGCGTCGCTTCGACTAGCGGTAGCACAGATACGCAGTATTTT.

This clone came up a few times. This chain links TRBV11-2 with TRBJ1-1, with D unclear. Trimming shortened V by 0 bases and J by 6 bases, and 17 bases separated the two germline ends. CDR1 is SGHAT, CDR2 FQNNGV, per germline. The CDR3 covers 16 residues. The CDR3 sequence is CASSLDFGELRAEAFF. CDR3 DNA: TGTGCCAGCAGCTTAGATTTCGGGGAATTGAGGGCTGAAGCTTTCTTT.

The chain recombines TRBV30 with TRBJ1-2; 7 nucleotides line up with TRBD1. CDR1 is GTSNPN, CDR2 SVGIG, per germline (reference sequence). This CDR3 comprises 13 residues. Trimming removed 4 bases from V and 3 bases from J; junction bases left unmatched: 5. DNA for the CDR3: TGTGCCTGGACCCAACAGGGGTACTATGGCTACACCTTC. This gives the protein CAWTQQGYYGYTF.

The chain joins TRBV12-3 or TRBV12-4 to TRBJ2-5, with D hard to call. V lost 3 bases to trimming and J lost 5 bases, with 10 bases between them. The CDR3 consists of 13 residues. The CDR3 loop is CASSLRATETQYF. The CDR3 DNA is TGTGCCAGCAGTTTGAGAGCGACGGAGACCCAGTACTTC.

This chain connects TRBV7-2 to TRBJ1-3; 7 nucleotides match TRBD1. Germline CDR1 and CDR2: SGHTA and FQGNSA. This CDR3 is built from 17 residues. V lost 5 bases and J lost 0; bases outside the gene matches: 10. CDR3 residues: CASSQTTGPLSGNTIYF. CDR3 in DNA: TGTGCCAGCAGCCAAACGACAGGGCCACTCTCTGGAAACACCATATATTTT.

V and J are TRBV5-1 and TRBJ2-7; D remains unclear. Germline V gene sequence: CDR1 SGHRS, CDR2 YFSETQ. V shed 4 bases and J shed 0 bases, with 14 bases lying between them. This CDR3 is built from 15 residues. CDR3 in DNA: TGCGCCAGCAGCCACACCTTAGCTCGCTCCTACGAGCAGTACTTC. Translating gives CASSHTLARSYEQYF.

The rearrangement uses TRBV7-2 and TRBJ2-7, with D unresolved. This CDR3 comprises 14 residues. The ends were cut back, 1 base at V and 1 base at J, with 8 bases in the middle. In germline, CDR1 is SGHTA, CDR2 FQGNSA. CDR3 amino acids: CASSLGWLSYEQYF. As DNA, the CDR3 is TGTGCCAGCAGCTTAGGGTGGCTGTCCTACGAGCAGTACTTC.

The chain links TRBV19 to TRBJ1-3, with D tentatively TRBD1 (6 bases). CDR3 size: 15 residues. V lost 4 bases to trimming and J lost 2 bases, with 12 bases between them. The germline gives CDR1 LNHDA, CDR2 SQIVND (reference sequence). The CDR3 DNA is TGTGCCAGTAGTACCCATCGGACAGCTGGAAACACCATATATTTT. This encodes CASSTHRTAGNTIYF.

Comments on this clone: The conserved phenylalanine or tryptophan normally closing the CDR3 is absent here, so this likely arose from a read error. This chain connects TRBV4-3 to TRBJ1-1; D is possibly TRBD1 (5 bases). This CDR3 comprises 13 residues. CDR1 is LGHNA and CDR2 is YSLEER in the germline V gene. The ends were cut back, 4 bases at V and 8 bases at J, with 14 bases in the middle. CDR3 protein: CASSPVRGREAFL. As DNA, the CDR3 is TGCGCCAGCAGCCCCGTACGGGGGAGAGAAGCTTTCCTT.

This chain joins TRBV27 and TRBJ2-7; a possible D gene is TRBD2 (5 bases). Germline values: CDR1 MNHEY, CDR2 SMNVEV (reference sequence). V lost 10 bases and J lost 2, with 24 bases in between. The CDR3 has 16 residues. Here the CDR3 reads CATLRRPRGATYEQYF. CDR3 sequence (DNA): TGTGCCACCTTGCGGCGGCCCCGGGGAGCCACCTACGAGCAGTACTTC.

This clone was seen once. The rearrangement joins TRBV7-2 to TRBJ2-7; 11 bases are a match to TRBD1. The CDR3 consists of 16 residues. CDR1 is SGHTA, CDR2 FQGNSA, per germline. V lost 0 bases to trimming and J lost 3 bases; unmatched junction nucleotides: 4. CDR3 DNA sequence: TGTGCCAGCAGCTTAGCGCTGGGGACAGGGGGCTACGAGCAGTACTTC. Amino acid sequence: CASSLALGTGGYEQYF.

This rearrangement joins TRBV24-1 to TRBJ2-3, with D unclear. Germline CDR1 reads KGHDR; CDR2 reads SFDVKD. The CDR3 consists of 14 residues. The V and J ends lost 8 bases and 2 bases respectively, with 13 bases between them. The CDR3 sequence is CATILPAVTDTQYF. As DNA, the CDR3 is TGTGCCACCATCCTCCCCGCGGTCACAGATACGCAGTATTTT.

The chain joins TRBV24-1 to TRBJ2-2; TRBD1 aligns across 11 bases. The CDR3 runs 15 residues. Germline CDR1 KGHDR, CDR2 SFDVKD. V dropped 4 bases and J dropped 6; count of bases not matched to a gene: 3. The CDR3 reads CATSDPGQGAGELFF. CDR3 in DNA: TGTGCCACCAGTGACCCGGGACAGGGGGCCGGGGAGCTGTTTTTT.

The chain has TRBV7-2 and TRBJ2-7; D is perhaps TRBD1 (5 bases). This CDR3 has 14 amino acids. Germline CDR1 and CDR2: SGHTA and FQGNSA. V was trimmed by 1 base and J by 6 bases, leaving 13 bases between them. The DNA for the CDR3 is TGTGCCAGCAGCTTAGGTGACATCAGGGCCGAGCAGTACTTC. As protein: CASSLGDIRAEQYF.

The rearrangement uses TRBV5-4 and TRBJ2-5; 11 bases are shared with TRBD2. The CDR3 consists of 16 residues. The germline V gene encodes CDR1 SGHNT and CDR2 YYREEE (reference sequence). The J segment lost 2 bases and the V segment lost 2 bases, leaving 5 bases of the junction unmatched. CDR3 in DNA: TGTGCCAGCAGCTTCTTTAGCGGGAGGGATCAAGAGACCCAGTACTTC. Its protein is CASSFFSGRDQETQYF.

The chain couples TRBV21-1 to TRBJ2-7; the table assigns TRBD2, which was not confirmed against the DNA. TRBV21-1 is a recognized pseudogene. The CDR3 extends over 16 amino acids. The DNA for the CDR3 is TGTGCCAGCAGCTATAGGGCGAGCGGGCCCTTGTGGGAGCAGTACTTC. Its protein product is CASSYRASGPLWEQYF.

This clone was seen once. The chain is built from TRBV19 and TRBJ1-2; perhaps TRBD1 as D (5 bases). V was clipped by 5 bases and J by 2 bases, with 15 bases between them. Germline loops: CDR1 LNHDA, CDR2 SQIVND (reference sequence). The CDR3 is made up of 15 amino acids. In DNA form, the CDR3 reads TGTGCCAGTAGTTCCAGGGCCGGGGGGAACTATGGCTACACCTTC. Its protein is CASSSRAGGNYGYTF. The variable domain in full, with the rest retrieved from reference TRBV19 and TRBJ1-2, is DGGITQSPKYLFRKEGQNVTLSCEQNLNHDAMYWYRQDPGQGLRLIYYSQIVNDFQKGDIAEGYSVSREKKESFPLTVTSAQKNPTAFYLCASSSRAGGNYGYTFGSGTRLTVV.

A single count supports this clone. This rearrangement joins TRBV28 to TRBJ1-2, with D possibly being TRBD1 (6 bases). Germline V lookup: CDR1 MDHEN, CDR2 SYDVKM. Trimming took off 2 bases at V and 4 bases at J, with 11 bases between the two ends. This CDR3 has 14 residues. Here the CDR3 reads CASSLNTGSYGYTF. CDR3 DNA sequence: TGTGCCAGCAGTTTAAATACAGGGAGCTATGGCTACACCTTC.